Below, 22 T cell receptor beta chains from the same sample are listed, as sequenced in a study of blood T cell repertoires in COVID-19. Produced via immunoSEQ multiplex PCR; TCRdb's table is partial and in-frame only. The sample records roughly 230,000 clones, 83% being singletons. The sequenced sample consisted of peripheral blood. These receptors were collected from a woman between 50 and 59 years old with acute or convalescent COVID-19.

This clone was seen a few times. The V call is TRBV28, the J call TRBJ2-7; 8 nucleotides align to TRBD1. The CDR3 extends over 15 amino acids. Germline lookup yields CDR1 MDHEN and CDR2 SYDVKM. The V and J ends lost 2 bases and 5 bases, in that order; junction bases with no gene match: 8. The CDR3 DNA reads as TGTGCCAGCAGTTTAATGGGACAGGCCTACCACGAGCAGTACTTC. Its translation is CASSLMGQAYHEQYF.

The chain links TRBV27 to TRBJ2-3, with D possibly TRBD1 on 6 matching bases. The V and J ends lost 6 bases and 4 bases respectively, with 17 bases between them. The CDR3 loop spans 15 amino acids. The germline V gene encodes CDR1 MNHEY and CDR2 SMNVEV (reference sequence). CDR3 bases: TGTGCCAGCAGATCACAGGGCGTCCGGCCAGATACGCAGTATTTT. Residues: CASRSQGVRPDTQYF.

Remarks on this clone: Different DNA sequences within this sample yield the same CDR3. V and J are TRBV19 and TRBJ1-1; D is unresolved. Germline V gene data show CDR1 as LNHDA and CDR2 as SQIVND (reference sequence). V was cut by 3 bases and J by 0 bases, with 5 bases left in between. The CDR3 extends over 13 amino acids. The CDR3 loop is CASSMAVNTEAFF. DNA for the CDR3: TGTGCCAGTAGTATGGCCGTGAACACTGAAGCTTTCTTT.

The CDR3 DNA is TGTGCCACCCGCCACACAGGCACTGAAGCTTTCTTT. Its protein product is CATRHTGTEAFF. The chain has TRBV12-3 or TRBV12-4 and TRBJ1-1, with D possibly matching TRBD1 (5 bases). The germline V and J ends were trimmed by 10 bases and 4 bases, with 13 bases remaining between them. The CDR3 sequence is 12 residues long.

CDR3 nucleotide sequence: TGCGCCAGCAGCCAAGCGAGGTATCCAGAGACCCAGTACTTC. Its translation: CASSQARYPETQYF. The rearrangement joins TRBV4-3 to TRBJ2-5; D gene ambiguous. CDR1 is LGHNA and CDR2 is YSLEER in the germline V gene. V was clipped by 1 base and J by 4 bases, with 10 bases between them. The CDR3 runs to 14 residues.

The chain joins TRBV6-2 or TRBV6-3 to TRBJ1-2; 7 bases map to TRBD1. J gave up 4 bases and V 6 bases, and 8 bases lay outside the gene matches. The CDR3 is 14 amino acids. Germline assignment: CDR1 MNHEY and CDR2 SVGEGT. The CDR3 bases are TGTGCCAGCAGCCAGACAGGGAGGATCTATGGCTACACCTTC. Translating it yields CASSQTGRIYGYTF.

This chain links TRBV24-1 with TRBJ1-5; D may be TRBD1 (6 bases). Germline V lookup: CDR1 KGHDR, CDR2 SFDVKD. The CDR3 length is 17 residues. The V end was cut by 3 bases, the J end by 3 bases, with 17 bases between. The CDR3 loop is CATSDGKDTGFNQPQHF. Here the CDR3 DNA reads TGTGCCACCAGTGATGGAAAAGATACAGGGTTCAATCAGCCCCAGCATTTT.

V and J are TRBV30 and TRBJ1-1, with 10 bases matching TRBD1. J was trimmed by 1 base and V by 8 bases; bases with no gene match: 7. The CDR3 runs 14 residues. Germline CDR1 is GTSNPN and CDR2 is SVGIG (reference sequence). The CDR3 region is CAGDRGRANTEAFF. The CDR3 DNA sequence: TGTGCCGGGGACAGGGGAAGAGCGAACACTGAAGCTTTCTTT. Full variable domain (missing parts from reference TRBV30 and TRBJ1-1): SQTIHQWPATLVQPVGSPLSLECTVEGTSNPNLYWYRQAAGRGLQLLFYSVGIGQISSEVPQNLSASRPQDRQFILSSKKLLLSDSGFYLCAGDRGRANTEAFFGQGTRLTVV.

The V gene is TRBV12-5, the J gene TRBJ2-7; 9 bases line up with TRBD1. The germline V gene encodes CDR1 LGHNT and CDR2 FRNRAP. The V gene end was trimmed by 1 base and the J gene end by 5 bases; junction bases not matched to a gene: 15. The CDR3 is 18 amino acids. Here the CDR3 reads CASGLGANLGTGPHEQYF. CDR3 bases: TGTGCTAGTGGTTTGGGCGCTAACCTCGGGACAGGGCCCCACGAGCAGTACTTC.

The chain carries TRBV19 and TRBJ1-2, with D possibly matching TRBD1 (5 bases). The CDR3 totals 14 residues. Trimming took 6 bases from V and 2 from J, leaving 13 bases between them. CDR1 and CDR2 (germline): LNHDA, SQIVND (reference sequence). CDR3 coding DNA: TGTGCCAGTAGCCCTTCCGGGGGAAACTATGGCTACACCTTC. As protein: CASSPSGGNYGYTF.

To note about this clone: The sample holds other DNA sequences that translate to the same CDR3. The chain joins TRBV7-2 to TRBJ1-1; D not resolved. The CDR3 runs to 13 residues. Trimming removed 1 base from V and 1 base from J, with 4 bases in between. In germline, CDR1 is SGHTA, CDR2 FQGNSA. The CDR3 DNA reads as TGTGCCAGCAGCTTAGGTCGGAACACTGAAGCTTTCTTT. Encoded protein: CASSLGRNTEAFF. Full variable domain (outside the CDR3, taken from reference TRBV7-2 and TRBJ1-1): GAGVSQSPSNKVTEKGKDVELRCDPISGHTALYWYRQSLGQGLEFLIYFQGNSAPDKSGLPSDRFSAERTGGSVSTLTIQRTQQEDSAVYLCASSLGRNTEAFFGQGTRLTVV.

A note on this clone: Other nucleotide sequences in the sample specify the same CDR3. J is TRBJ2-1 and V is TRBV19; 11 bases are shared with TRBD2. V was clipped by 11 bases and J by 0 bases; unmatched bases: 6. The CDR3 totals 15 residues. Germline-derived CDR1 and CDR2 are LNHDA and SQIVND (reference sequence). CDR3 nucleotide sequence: TGTGCCTCACGGACTAGCGGGCCCTCCTACAATGAGCAGTTCTTC. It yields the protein CASRTSGPSYNEQFF.

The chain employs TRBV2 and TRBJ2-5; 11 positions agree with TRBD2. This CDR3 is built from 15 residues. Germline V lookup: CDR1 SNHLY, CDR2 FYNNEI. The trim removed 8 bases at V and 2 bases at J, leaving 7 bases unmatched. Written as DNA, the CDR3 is TGTGCCAGCGGTAGACTAGCGGGGACTCAAGAGACCCAGTACTTC. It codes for CASGRLAGTQETQYF.

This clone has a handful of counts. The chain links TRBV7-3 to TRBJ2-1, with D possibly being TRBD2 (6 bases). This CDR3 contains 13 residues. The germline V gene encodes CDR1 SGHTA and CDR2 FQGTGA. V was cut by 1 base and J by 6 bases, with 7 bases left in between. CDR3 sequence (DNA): TGTGCCAGCAGCTTAATACTAGCCAATGAGCAGTTCTTC. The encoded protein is CASSLILANEQFF.

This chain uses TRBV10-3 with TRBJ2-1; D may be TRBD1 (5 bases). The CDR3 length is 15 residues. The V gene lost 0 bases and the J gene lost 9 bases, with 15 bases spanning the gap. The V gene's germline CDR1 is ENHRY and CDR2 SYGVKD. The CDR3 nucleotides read TGTGCCATCAGTGAGTCTGGGGCGCGAGTTGGTGAGCAGTTCTTC. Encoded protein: CAISESGARVGEQFF.

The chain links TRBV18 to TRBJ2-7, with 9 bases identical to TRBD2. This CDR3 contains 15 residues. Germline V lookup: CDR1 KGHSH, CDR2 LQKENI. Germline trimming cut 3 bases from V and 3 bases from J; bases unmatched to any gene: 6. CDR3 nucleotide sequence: TGTGCCAGCTCACCTGGGGCTAGCGGGATCTACGAGCAGTACTTC. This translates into CASSPGASGIYEQYF. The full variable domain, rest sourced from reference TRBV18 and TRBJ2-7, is NAGVMQNPRHLVRRRGQEARLRCSPMKGHSHVYWYRQLPEEGLKFMVYLQKENIIDESGMPKERFSAEFPKEGPSILRIQQVVRGDSAAYFCASSPGASGIYEQYFGPGTRLTVT.

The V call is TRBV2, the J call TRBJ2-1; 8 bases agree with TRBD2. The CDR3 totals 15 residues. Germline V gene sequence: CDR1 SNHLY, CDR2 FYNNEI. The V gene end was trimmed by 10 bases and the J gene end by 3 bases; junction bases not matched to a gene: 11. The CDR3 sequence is CAIVASGLNYNEQFF. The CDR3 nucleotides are TGTGCCATCGTGGCTAGCGGGTTAAACTACAATGAGCAGTTCTTC.

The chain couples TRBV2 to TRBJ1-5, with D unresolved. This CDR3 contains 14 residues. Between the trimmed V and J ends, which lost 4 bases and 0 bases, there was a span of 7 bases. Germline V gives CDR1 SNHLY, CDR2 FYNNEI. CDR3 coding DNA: TGTGCCAGCAGTGCAGAATATAGCAATCAGCCCCAGCATTTT. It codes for CASSAEYSNQPQHF.

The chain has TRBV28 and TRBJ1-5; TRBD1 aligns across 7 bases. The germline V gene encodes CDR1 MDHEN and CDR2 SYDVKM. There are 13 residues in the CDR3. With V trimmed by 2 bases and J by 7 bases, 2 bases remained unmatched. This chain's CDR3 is CASSLEGAQPQHF. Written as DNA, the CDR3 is TGTGCCAGCAGTTTAGAGGGGGCGCAGCCCCAGCATTTT. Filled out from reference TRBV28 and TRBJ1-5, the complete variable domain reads DVKVTQSSRYLVKRTGEKVFLECVQDMDHENMFWYRQDPGLGLRLIYFSYDVKMKEKGDIPEGYSVSREKKERFSLILESASTNQTSMYLCASSLEGAQPQHFGDGTRLSIL.

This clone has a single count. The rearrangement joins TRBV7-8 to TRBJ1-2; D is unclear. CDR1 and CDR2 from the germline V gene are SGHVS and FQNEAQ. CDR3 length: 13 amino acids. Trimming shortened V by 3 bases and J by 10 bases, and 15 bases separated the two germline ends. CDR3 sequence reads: CASSFRSGSDYTF. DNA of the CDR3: TGTGCCAGCAGCTTTAGGAGTGGGTCGGACTACACCTTC.

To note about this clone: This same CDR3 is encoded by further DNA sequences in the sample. The chain's CDR3 is CASSSFPPGQGFSPLHF. DNA of the CDR3: TGTGCCAGCAGCTCATTCCCTCCGGGACAGGGTTTTTCACCCCTCCACTTT. The chain uses TRBV7-6 and TRBJ1-6; 9 bases fit TRBD1. This CDR3 comprises 17 residues. V was pared by 4 bases and J by 9 bases, with 13 bases of the junction left unmatched. Germline CDR1 reads SGHVS; CDR2 reads FNYEAQ. Using reference TRBV7-6 and TRBJ1-6 for the parts outside the CDR3, the full variable domain is GAGVSQSPRYKVTKRGQDVALRCDPISGHVSLYWYRQALGQGPEFLTYFNYEAQQDKSGLPNDRFSAERPEGSISTLTIQRTEQRDSAMYRCASSSFPPGQGFSPLHFGNGTRLTVT.

For the CDR3, the DNA is TGTGCCAGCAGTGATCTATTCGGGCAGGGTGGCTACACCTTC. Translating gives CASSDLFGQGGYTF. The chain joins TRBV2 to TRBJ1-2; TRBD1 is a possible D gene (5 bases). The germline V gene has CDR1 SNHLY and CDR2 FYNNEI. The CDR3 is 14 amino acids. Trimming cost V 3 bases and J 7 bases, with 15 bases left between them.